This entry is about one T cell receptor (beta chain). Which antigen it targets is not known. It has no much larger one-base neighbor in the sample; base qualities were not kept. These data originate in a study of regulatory T cells in long-lasting Graves disease (dated by TCRdb to about 2021). Concerning the study at large: Antithyroid drugs had been taken for less than 3 months by newly diagnosed Graves' disease patients. The study took place in China and was registered as a clinical trial. A total of 33 samples underwent TCR sequencing, from about 13 patients with persistent Graves' disease and 20 or so patients with newly diagnosed Graves' disease. Peripheral blood TCR sequencing and RNA sequencing compared persistent Graves' disease patients with newly diagnosed Graves' disease patients.

Libraries were constructed by multiplex PCR. The sequencing machine was an Illumina HiSeq 4000. iRepertoire HTBI primers and Arm-PCR amplification of CDR3 regions were used to construct TCR beta libraries. Gel purification was performed on PCR products prior to sequencing. From the authors' description of their analysis: Gene usage analysis of CDR3 amino acid clonotypes relied on the approximately 60 TRBV and fewer than 15 TRBJ segments identified across samples. Filtered high-quality paired reads were merged into contigs using COPE and FqMerger. BLAST was used to align contigs to IMGT TRBV, TRBD and TRBJ reference genes, with CDR3 defined following IMGT. Any clonotype with a frequency above 0.1% was classified as a highly expanded clone. Shannon entropy was used to measure repertoire diversity, and the Gini coefficient was used to measure V-J evenness. A clonotype was considered public if more than one individual shared it. TCRdb applied fastp at Q25 and MiXCR to the public reads, then kept only in-frame beta chains. Every CDR3 protein is listed once, alongside the most common genes and DNA of its rows. These V and J calls rely on TCRdb rather than the paper's analysis. This sample comprises around 400,000 distinct CDR3 sequences, 10% to 15% of them detected only once. Approximately 20% of the sample comes from the top ten.

The time point label, read with the paper, signifies: newly diagnosed GD, antithyroid drugs for less than 3 months. For both TCR sequencing and RNA sequencing, RNA was extracted from PBMCs using TRIzol. The diagnosis of Graves' disease followed American Thyroid Association guidelines. Patients were recruited from an endocrinology department in Xi'an, China. From each patient, around 9 milliliters of peripheral blood was collected into an EDTA anticoagulant tube. PBMCs were isolated by Ficoll Paque Plus density gradient separation without further T cell sorting. An Agilent 2100 Bioanalyzer and agarose gel were used to check RNA quality, and a NanoDrop 2000 was used to measure RNA concentration. Overall study results and their limits: More public clonotypes were shared among persistent patients (roughly 3,000) than among newly diagnosed patients (966). The small sample size was acknowledged by the authors as a limitation that may reduce accuracy. Persistent disease showed preferential use of TRBV28, TRBJ1-2 and TRBJ2-5, whereas newly diagnosed disease favored TRBV20-1 and TRBJ2-1. The study examined only peripheral blood because the primary lesion, thyroid tissue, could not be accessed. Only the TCR beta chain was sequenced and analyzed. Lower TCR Shannon entropy and fewer highly expanded clones were observed in persistent Graves' disease patients than in newly diagnosed patients, which suggested clonal expansion.

The CDR3 numbers 12 residues from cysteine through phenylalanine. Only CDR3 DNA remains: 36 bases, in frame from the first base. Between the V and J ends, shortened by 5 bases and 6 bases respectively, the junction contains 10 bases. The germline V gene encodes CDR1 MNHEY and CDR2 SVGEGT. Another study also made use of these data, one on T cells in Graves' hyperthyroidism and ophthalmopathy. Reported in the second study: Stable Graves' hyperthyroidism was defined as no progression to ophthalmopathy during 18 months of follow-up. Hyperthyroidism patients were aged 18 to 65 years and newly diagnosed, with disease duration of less than 2 months. Patients with uncontrolled infections, other autoimmune diseases, pregnancy or lactation were excluded. Clinical symptoms, serum thyroxine and TRAb, thyroid ultrasound, and orbital computed tomography formed the basis for the diagnoses. For the first round of RT-PCR on the TCR CDR3, the HTBI primer set was used together with the Qiagen OneStep RT-PCR kit. Most expanded thyroid clonotypes (frequency above 0.001) were also detected in blood, suggesting blood repertoires may reflect thyroid immune responses. A model built on a 13 V-J signature distinguished ophthalmopathy from stable hyperthyroidism, reaching roughly 88% sensitivity and under 84% specificity in cross-validation and 80%/75% in testing. In validation, progression to ophthalmopathy was predicted by the model with 70.59% sensitivity and roughly 72% specificity, a median of 6.5 months before onset. A discovery cohort of approximately 97 patients, roughly 45 with Graves' ophthalmopathy and under 60 with stable Graves' hyperthyroidism, was used to find distinguishing TCR V-J signatures. Prospective prediction of ophthalmopathy was tested in an independent validation cohort of 18 to 20 hyperthyroidism patients and 17 patients who later progressed to ophthalmopathy. For training and testing, the 100 or so patients in the discovery cohort were randomly divided in a 7:3 ratio. In roughly six Graves' hyperthyroidism patients, the study also compared T-cell repertoires from thyroid tissue with T-cell repertoires from blood. After blood sampling, hyperthyroidism patients were treated with methimazole at a starting dose of 30 mg daily, and ophthalmopathy patients were treated with high-dose intravenous methylprednisolone. The libraries were constructed in a second round of multiplex PCR and then size-selected and purified. Sequencing of the libraries was done on an Illumina HiSeq2000 using paired-end 100 bp reads. SOAPnuke was used to process the raw data, throwing out any read that contained adapters or uncalled bases, had a mean Phred below 15, or lacked an exact constant-primer or identifier match. COPE v1.2.5 was used to merge high-quality paired reads, and clonotypes were defined as unique nucleotide sequences. MiTCR v1.1 was used to align the clonotypes against IMGT TRBV, TRBD and TRBJ reference segments. Analysis was restricted to V-J combinations with a frequency above 0.0001, which covered roughly 99% of repertoires. The TCS score was defined as the ratio of F50 (clonal expansion) to E x V (chaos), calculated using BLOSUM62-based TCRdist between CDR3 peptides within each V-J. Welch's t-statistics and random forest reduced 500 to 550 V-J features to 13, which were used in a naive Bayes classifier (R e1071). Sample size was not statistically predetermined, and blinding of investigators to group allocation was not performed. The paper describes TCR Vbeta CDR3 sequencing of fewer than 150 peripheral blood samples, made up of approximately 40 ophthalmopathy patients, around 73 hyperthyroidism patients and around 17 progressor patients.

The chain links TRBV6-2 or TRBV6-3 with TRBJ1-1; the D gene remains uncertain. The sequences come from peripheral blood mononuclear cells (PBMCs), collected at new diagnosis, from a patient treated with antithyroid drugs. This TCR derives from a woman younger than 30 with Graves disease. Donor details come from another sample of the same person, matched by shared clones. The encoded CDR3 is CASSARSPEAFF. The nucleotide sequence reads as follows: TGTGCCAGCAGTGCCCGGTCGCCTGAAGCTTTCTTT.